The source of this T cell receptor (beta chain) is a study (dated by TCRdb to between 2014 and 2017). For context, the study as a whole: The study set out to test whether tumor-infiltrating Tregs in breast cancer get recruited from blood Tregs or are instead converted in situ from other CD4+ T cell subsets. General study outcomes and caveats: Among about 23 patients, 10% to 15% of tumor Treg TRBV12-4/TRBJ1-2 sequences were shared with naive CD4+ cells, versus under 2.4% with blood Tregs or memory cells. Validation in the larger cohort was restricted to a single TCR beta V-J rearrangement rather than whole repertoires. The greatest overlap of tumor-infiltrating Treg TCR alpha and beta sequences was with tumor naive CD4+ T cells, followed next by blood naive CD4+ T cells. Tumor memory CD4+ T cell TCR gene usage clustered with blood and lymph node memory CD4+ cells and lymph node naive CD4+ cells.

On this clonotype: The target of this receptor is not known. The sample holds no much larger clone one base away, and base qualities are not on file.

The library was made by multiplex PCR. Sequencing took place on an Ion Torrent PGM. Adaptor-ligated barcode primers were used to amplify TRBV12-4/TRBJ1-2 clonotypes in the roughly 25-patient analysis. For the approximately 24-patient cohort, the TRBV12-4/TRBJ1-2 amplicons were sequenced on the Ion Personal Genome Machine system. In the original analysis: For each of nine subset-tissue groups, sequencing data from the five patients were combined, and the groups were compared by unsupervised clustering of TCR gene usage. The Morisita-Horn index, with shared sequences weighted by their contribution to each repertoire, was used to calculate repertoire similarity. TCRdb handled the public reads itself, with Q25 trimming in fastp and clone calling in MiXCR, and kept productive beta chains. Rows matching on CDR3 protein sequence are summarized as one entry with the most common DNA and genes. Here the V and J calls rest on TCRdb's processing, not on the authors' analysis. The sample contains over 750 distinct CDR3 sequences, approximately 15% of them found a single time. 7.2% of the sample comes from the top ten.

CD4+CD25+CD127-/low cells were isolated as Tregs. A larger group of around 22 breast cancer patients was studied by sequencing a single TRBV12-4/TRBJ1-2 rearrangement in tumor Tregs and blood Treg, naive and memory CD4+ cells. Mononuclear cells from lymph nodes or around 48 ml of peripheral blood were isolated by Ficoll density gradient centrifugation. FACS confirmed that the sorted cell populations were more than 90% pure. The CDR3 covers 13 residues, taking in both the cysteine and the phenylalanine. The kept DNA is CDR3 alone, 39 bases in frame from the first base. The germline ends are 17 bases apart after V is trimmed by 5 bases and J by 10 bases.

The sequence derives from a female donor with breast cancer. Sequencing was done on a sample of Tregs sorted from blood. The rearrangement combines TRBV12-3 or TRBV12-4 with TRBJ1-2, with the D segment identity uncertain. The CDR3 region reads CASSPRAPVVYTF. The DNA is as follows: TGTGCCAGCAGTCCAAGGGCTCCCGTAGTCTACACCTTC.